This T cell receptor beta chain was observed in a study of shared clonotypes between healthy human individuals. Trimming took 2 bases from V and 8 from J, leaving 9 bases between them. CDR1 and CDR2 from the germline V gene are LNHDA and SQIVND (reference sequence). The CDR3 extends over 13 amino acids. Assay execution took place at the deep level. Several immunoSEQ plates held equal portions of the genomic DNA taken from each subset. Sequencing was performed with immunoSEQ multiplex PCR; in TCRdb, only in-frame clones are kept and a portion is missing. The sample lists approximately 350,000 clones, approximately 79% occurring once. The donors, all of them Caucasian adults, lived in Nashville, Tennessee.

This clonotype was obtained from a man aged 25 to 40 in good health. This chain uses TRBV19 with TRBJ1-4, with no clear D. What was sequenced was memory CD4+ T cells sorted from blood. The sample's subset: CD45RA-negative fraction. The CDR3 DNA is TGTGCCAGTAGTATATGGGCAGACGAAAAACTGTTTTTT. This encodes CASSIWADEKLFF.